This TCR beta chain was retrieved from a study of T cells in Graves' hyperthyroidism and ophthalmopathy. Study outcomes and limitations: By a 13 V-J model, ophthalmopathy was set apart from stable hyperthyroidism. The model anticipated ophthalmopathy a median approximately 6.6 months pre-onset.

This clonotype was recorded at least ten times. Its target is not known. It was 8.5 to 10 ml of fresh peripheral blood that supplied the PBMCs. In germline, CDR1 is MNHEY, CDR2 SVGEGT. With 6 bases clipped from V and 4 bases from J, the junction kept 12 bases outside the gene matches. This CDR3 is built from 18 residues. What was amplified from RNA transcripts were TCR beta CDR3 regions. During a first-round RT-PCR of the TCR CDR3, the HTBI primer set was used. From the multiplex PCR reads, TCRdb called clonotypes with MiXCR, one entry per CDR3 protein. The table shows 250,000 to 400,000 distinct CDR3 sequences, with approximately 13% occurring only once.

The sample comprised blood. The chain carries TRBV6-2 or TRBV6-3 and TRBJ2-1, with 13 bases that match TRBD2. This clonotype was obtained from a woman aged 40 to 49 with Graves' ophthalmopathy. In DNA form, the CDR3 reads TGTGCCAGCAGCGCACCTGTATCGACTAGCGGGAGGTACAATGAGCAGTTCTTC. It encodes CASSAPVSTSGRYNEQFF.